This note documents a single TCR beta chain sequence. J gave up 1 base and V 6 bases, and 10 bases lay outside the gene matches. The germline V gene has CDR1 GTSNPN and CDR2 SVGIG (reference sequence). CDR3 length equals 16 residues. The data were obtained in a study of blood T cell repertoires in COVID-19. Study context: Researchers got acute and convalescent COVID-19 samples from the United States, Italy and Spain. T cells, B-cell-depleted T cells, or PBMCs provided the cDNA or gDNA that served as material.

Per the study methods: Estimation of nucleated cell counts relied on the amplification of reference gene primers. The data were produced by immunoSEQ multiplex PCR, yet TCRdb's version contains in-frame clones alone and is incomplete. V and J calls and clone size are given by that table; D and trimming were obtained from the DNA. This sample has 45,000 to 50,000 clones, with about 90% found just once. The receptor was derived from a human donor in a cohort sampled during active COVID-19. The chain combines TRBV30 with TRBJ2-5; 11 nucleotides agree with TRBD2. What was sequenced was peripheral blood. The CDR3 loop is CACDPLAGGFQETQYF. The DNA for the CDR3 is TGTGCCTGCGATCCTCTAGCGGGGGGCTTCCAAGAGACCCAGTACTTC.